This T cell receptor beta chain was obtained from a study of chemoradiotherapy in HPV16-positive cancers. TCRdb's table, derived via immunoSEQ multiplex PCR, lists solely in-frame clones and lacks some. Of about 14,000 clones in the sample, roughly nine tenths were seen once. The CDR3 spans 13 residues. Trimming cost V 1 base and J 8 bases, with 11 bases left between them. Per germline, CDR1 SGHAT and CDR2 FQNNGV. The input for sequencing was tumor tissue, taken from a patient who underwent chemoradiotherapy. The source of this sequence is a human donor with HPV-associated anogenital cancer. The genes are TRBV11-2 and TRBJ1-1; D may be TRBD1 (5 bases). CDR3 sequence (DNA): TGTGCCAGCAGCTTAGTTATCCGGACAGAAGCTTTCTTT. This sequence encodes CASSLVIRTEAFF.